The entry below describes one T cell receptor (beta chain). As yet, its antigen is unknown. V was clipped by 11 bases and J by 0 bases, with 17 bases between them. Germline CDR1 SNHLY, CDR2 FYNNEI. CDR3 length: 15 amino acids. The PCR made use of 60 Vbeta and 13 Jbeta primers. Some clones are missing from TCRdb's copy, which holds only in-frame ones; the method was immunoSEQ multiplex PCR. The sample includes around 140,000 clones, roughly 77% of them seen just once. The data belong to a study of cytomegalovirus exposure and HLA in healthy donors. Background on the study: Drawn from HLA-typed donors, some 80 million unique TCRs were held in an early data release. Whole-study findings and limits: Diagnosis of cytomegalovirus status made by the classifier reportedly showed high specificity and sensitivity.

The chain is built from TRBV2 and TRBJ2-4; no definite D call. Sequencing used PBMCs. The clonotype originates from a male donor in good health and CMV-seronegative. The chain's CDR3 is CAGTPADLAKNIQYF. The CDR3 region has the DNA TGTGCCGGCACCCCAGCAGACTTAGCCAAAAACATTCAGTACTTC.